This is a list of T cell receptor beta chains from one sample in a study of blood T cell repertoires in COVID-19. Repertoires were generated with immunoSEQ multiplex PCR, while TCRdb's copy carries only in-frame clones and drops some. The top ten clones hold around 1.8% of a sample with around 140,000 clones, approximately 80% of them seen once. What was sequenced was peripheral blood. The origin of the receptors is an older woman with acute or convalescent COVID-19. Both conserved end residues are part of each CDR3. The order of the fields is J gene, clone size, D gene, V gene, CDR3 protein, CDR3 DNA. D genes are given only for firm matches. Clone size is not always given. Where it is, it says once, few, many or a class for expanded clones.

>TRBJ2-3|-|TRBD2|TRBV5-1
CASSLGLAGWDTQYF
TGCGCCAGCAGCTTGGGACTAGCGGGGTGGGATACGCAGTATTTT
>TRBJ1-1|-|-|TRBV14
CASSQESTYWNTEAFF
TGTGCCAGCAGCCAAGAAAGTACTTACTGGAACACTGAAGCTTTCTTT
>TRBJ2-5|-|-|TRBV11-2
CASRPGKAGRQETQYF
TGTGCCAGCAGGCCCGGTAAGGCGGGACGGCAAGAGACCCAGTACTTC
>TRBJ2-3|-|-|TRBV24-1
CATSDRGTDTQYF
TGTGCCACCAGTGACCGGGGGACAGATACGCAGTATTTT
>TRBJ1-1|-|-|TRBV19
CASTKGVNTEAFF
TGTGCCAGTACTAAAGGGGTAAACACTGAAGCTTTCTTT
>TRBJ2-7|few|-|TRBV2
CASSAVAEPYEQYF
TGTGCCAGCAGTGCAGTAGCGGAACCTTACGAGCAGTACTTC
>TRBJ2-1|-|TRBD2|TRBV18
CASSPGTRNEQFF
TGTGCCAGCTCACCCGGGACTAGAAATGAGCAGTTCTTC
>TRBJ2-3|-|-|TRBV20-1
CSGTSTDTQYF
TGCAGTGGGACTAGCACAGATACGCAGTATTTT
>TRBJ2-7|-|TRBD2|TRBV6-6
CASSAPLAGGREQYF
TGTGCCAGCAGTGCACCCCTAGCGGGAGGGCGCGAGCAGTACTTC
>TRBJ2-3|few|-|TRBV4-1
CASSQERVSTDTQYF
TGCGCCAGCAGCCAAGAGAGAGTTAGCACAGATACGCAGTATTTT
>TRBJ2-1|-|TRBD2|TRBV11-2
CASSGFSGSLRSQFF
TGTGCCAGCAGTGGCTTTAGCGGGAGCTTGCGTTCGCAGTTCTTC
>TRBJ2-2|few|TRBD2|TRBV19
CASSPRALAGYTGELFF
TGTGCCAGTAGTCCGAGAGCACTAGCGGGGTACACCGGGGAGCTGTTTTTT
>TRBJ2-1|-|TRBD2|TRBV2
CASSAETSGLNYNEQFF
TGTGCCAGCAGTGCCGAGACTAGCGGGTTAAACTACAATGAGCAGTTCTTC
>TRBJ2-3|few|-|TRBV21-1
CASSEQLADSTDTQYF
TGTGCCAGCAGCGAACAACTAGCGGACAGCACAGATACGCAGTATTTT
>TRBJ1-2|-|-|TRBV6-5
CASSYSPGYGYTF
TGTGCCAGCAGTTACTCTCCGGGGTACGGCTACACCTTC
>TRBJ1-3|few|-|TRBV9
CASSTGQGNTIYF
TGTGCCAGCAGCACAGGGCAAGGAAACACCATATATTTT
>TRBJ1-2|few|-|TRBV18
CASSPPLFANYGYTF
TGTGCCAGCTCACCACCTCTCTTCGCTAACTATGGCTACACCTTC
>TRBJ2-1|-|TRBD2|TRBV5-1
CASSLGGLAHEQFF
TGCGCCAGCAGCTTGGGAGGACTAGCGCATGAGCAGTTCTTC
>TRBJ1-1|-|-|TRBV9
CASSVVPGDGNTEAFF
TGTGCCAGCAGCGTAGTGCCAGGGGATGGGAACACTGAAGCTTTCTTT
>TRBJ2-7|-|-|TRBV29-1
CSVEGTSPYEQYF
TGCAGCGTTGAAGGGACTTCACCCTACGAGCAGTACTTC
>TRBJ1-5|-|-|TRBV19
CASSVQAGDQPQHF
TGTGCCAGTAGTGTACAGGCCGGCGACCAGCCCCAGCATTTT
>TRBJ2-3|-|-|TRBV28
CASSLRPQSRTDTQYF
TGTGCCAGCAGTTTGCGGCCCCAGTCGCGCACAGATACGCAGTATTTT
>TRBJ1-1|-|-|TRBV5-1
CASSLRGSGEAFF
TGCGCCAGCAGCTTGCGAGGGTCTGGTGAAGCTTTCTTT
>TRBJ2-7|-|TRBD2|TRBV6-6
CASSSPGLASYEQYF
TGTGCCAGCAGTTCCCCGGGACTAGCGTCCTACGAGCAGTACTTC
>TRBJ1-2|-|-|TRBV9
CASSVVAGNYGYTF
TGTGCCAGCAGCGTAGTGGCAGGCAACTATGGCTACACCTTC
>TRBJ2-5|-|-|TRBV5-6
CASSLVGQGETQYF
TGTGCCAGCAGCTTGGTGGGACAAGGAGAGACCCAGTACTTC
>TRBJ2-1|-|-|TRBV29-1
CSATTGGRGNEQFF
TGCAGCGCGACAACGGGCGGCCGGGGGAATGAGCAGTTCTTC
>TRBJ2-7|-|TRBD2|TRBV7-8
CASSLVTGGKAYEQYF
TGTGCCAGCAGCTTAGTAACGGGAGGGAAAGCCTACGAGCAGTACTTC
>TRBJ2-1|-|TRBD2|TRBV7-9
CASSWSGTSSYNEQFF
TGTGCCAGCAGCTGGTCCGGGACTAGCTCCTACAATGAGCAGTTCTTC
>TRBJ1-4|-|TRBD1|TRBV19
CASSNGQVVWDEKLFF
TGTGCCAGTAGTAACGGACAGGTGGTTTGGGATGAAAAACTGTTTTTT
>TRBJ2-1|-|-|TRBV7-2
CASSLTGVYNEQFF
TGTGCCAGCAGCTTAACGGGGGTTTACAATGAGCAGTTCTTC
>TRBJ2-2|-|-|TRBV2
CASSSGTTNTGELFF
TGTGCCAGCAGTTCCGGGACAACTAACACCGGGGAGCTGTTTTTT
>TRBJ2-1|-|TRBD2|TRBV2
CASRLAGGFF
TGTGCCAGCAGACTAGCGGGAGGGTTCTTC
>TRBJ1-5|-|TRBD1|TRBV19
CASSPPGQGAVQPQHF
TGTGCCAGTAGTCCCCCCGGACAGGGGGCAGTTCAGCCCCAGCATTTT
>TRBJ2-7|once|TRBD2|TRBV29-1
CSAATGGNYEQYF
TGCAGCGCAGCCACGGGAGGGAACTACGAGCAGTACTTC
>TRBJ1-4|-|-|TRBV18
CASSGREVSEKLFF
TGTGCCAGCTCGGGCAGGGAAGTGAGTGAAAAACTGTTTTTT
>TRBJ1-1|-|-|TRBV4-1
CASSQDSREAFF
TGCGCCAGCAGCCAGGACAGTCGCGAAGCTTTCTTT
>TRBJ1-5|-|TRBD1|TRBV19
CASSIWPGGRNQPQHF
TGTGCCAGTAGTATCTGGCCAGGGGGTCGCAATCAGCCCCAGCATTTT
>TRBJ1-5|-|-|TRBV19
CASSLRQAVEPQHF
TGTGCCAGTAGTTTGAGACAGGCCGTGGAGCCCCAGCATTTT
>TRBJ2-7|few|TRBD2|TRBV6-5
CASSSNGRAYYEQYF
TGTGCCAGCAGTTCGAACGGGAGGGCCTACTACGAGCAGTACTTC
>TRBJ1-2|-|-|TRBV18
CASSPIGAYGYTF
TGTGCCAGCTCACCAATAGGGGCCTATGGCTACACCTTC
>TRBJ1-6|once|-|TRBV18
CASSPRVRDYNSPLHF
TGTGCCAGCTCACCACGAGTCCGTGACTATAATTCACCCCTCCACTTT
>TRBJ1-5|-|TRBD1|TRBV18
CASSLDRGNQPQHF
TGTGCCAGCTCACTTGACAGGGGAAATCAGCCCCAGCATTTT
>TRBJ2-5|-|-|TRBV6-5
CASSYRATSRRETQYF
TGTGCCAGCAGTTACCGGGCGACTAGTCGAAGGGAGACCCAGTACTTC
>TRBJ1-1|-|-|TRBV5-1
CASSPRENTEAFF
TGCGCCAGCAGCCCTAGAGAGAACACTGAAGCTTTCTTT
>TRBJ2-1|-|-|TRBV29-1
CSVGGLPPSYNEQFF
TGCAGCGTTGGAGGGCTGCCACCCTCCTACAATGAGCAGTTCTTC
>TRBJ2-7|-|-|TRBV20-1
CSATPSQVQYF
TGCAGTGCTACCCCCTCCCAGGTGCAGTACTTC
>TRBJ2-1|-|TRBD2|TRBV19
CASSRISGSQNEQFF
TGTGCCAGTAGCCGTATTAGCGGGAGTCAGAATGAGCAGTTCTTC